This TCR beta chain derives from a study of blood T cell repertoires in COVID-19. The overall study: Samples of COVID-19 (acute and convalescent) were obtained from the United States, Italy and Spain. PBMCs, B-cell-depleted T cells, or T cells were the source of the cDNA or gDNA that made up the material.

Methods used by the authors: Estimated nucleated cell counts came from reference gene primer amplification. Method: immunoSEQ multiplex PCR; TCRdb's copy keeps in-frame clones and lacks some. Clonal size and the V and J genes are those of that table, whereas D and trimming came from the DNA. The repertoire includes about 95,000 clones, approximately 90% of them detected once, and roughly 4% sits in the top ten. The CDR3 is 15 residues long. Germline V gene lookup returns CDR1 SGDLS and CDR2 YYNGEE. Deletions cut 0 bases from V and 6 bases from J, with 13 bases between. This chain joins TRBV9 and TRBJ2-1, with D possibly matching TRBD2 (6 bases). This TCR came from a woman in her forties or fifties in a cohort sampled during active COVID-19. The sample comprised peripheral blood. CDR3 sequence reads: CASSVAGGVPNEQFF. In nucleotides, the CDR3 is TGTGCCAGCAGCGTAGCCGGGGGAGTCCCCAATGAGCAGTTCTTC.